This note documents a single T cell receptor (beta chain) sequence. Its antigen is currently unknown. The sample comes from a study of T cell responses to AZD1222 COVID-19 vaccine. Broader study findings: Across spike, vaccine-associated CD4 TCRs were found, dominant at 160-218 and 743-854. Donors, mostly white British, included more females; clonal diversity was possibly underestimated. Seropositivity was recorded at baseline in only 5 or 6 AZD1222 recipients.

TCRdb's table, derived via immunoSEQ multiplex PCR, lists solely in-frame clones and lacks some. Of fewer than 110,000 clones in the sample, approximately 90% were seen once. Doses given second, at about 4 or about 12 weeks, were pooled. There are 16 residues in the CDR3. J lost 1 base, V lost 4 bases, and 11 bases had no gene match. CDR1 and CDR2 from the germline V gene are SGHKS and YYEKEE (reference sequence). Sample: peripheral blood, taken 28 days after the second AZD1222 dose. The TCR was taken from an adult who received the AZD1222 COVID-19 vaccine. J is TRBJ2-7 and V is TRBV5-5, with 7 bases that match TRBD2. The CDR3 is CASSLRRGTSSYEQYF. Written as DNA, the CDR3 is TGTGCCAGCAGCCTCAGGCGGGGGACCTCATCCTACGAGCAGTACTTC. Filled out from reference TRBV5-5 and TRBJ2-7, the complete variable domain reads DAGVTQSPTHLIKTRGQQVTLRCSPISGHKSVSWYQQVLGQGPQFIFQYYEKEERGRGNFPDRFSARQFPNYSSELNVNALLLGDSALYLCASSLRRGTSSYEQYFGPGTRLTVT.